This T cell receptor beta chain was retrieved from a study of cytomegalovirus exposure and HLA in healthy donors. Clones were read by immunoSEQ multiplex PCR, and TCRdb kept only the in-frame ones, dropping some. The table records roughly 150,000 clones, more than 75% of them present only once. The CDR3 loop spans 15 amino acids. After removal of 2 bases from V and 6 bases from J, the junction contained 8 bases not matched to a gene. Germline V gene lookup returns CDR1 SGHKS and CDR2 YYEKEE (reference sequence). Material for sequencing was PBMCs. The chain joins TRBV5-5 to TRBJ1-3; 7 nucleotides agree with TRBD1. The receptor was derived from a man aged 18 to 30 in good health and CMV-seronegative. CDR3 DNA: TGTGCCAGCAGCTTTAGACAGGGACAAATAAACACCATATATTTT. It yields the protein CASSFRQGQINTIYF.